This T cell receptor beta chain was found in a study of beta chain features in type 1 diabetes. General study results and limits: Patients with Type 1 diabetes showed moderately but significantly shorter TCRB CDR3s in all four CD4+ subsets.

In the case of this clone: Its antigen is unknown.

On average, the one heparinised blood draw given by each donor was approximately 120 mL. Staining for CD45RO/CCR7/CD25/CD127/CD95/CD27 allowed sorting of CD4+ naive, central memory, regulatory and stem cell-like memory cells. Over 95% purity was reached by all sorted populations. In germline, CDR1 is SGHRS, CDR2 YFSETQ. V lost 4 bases to trimming and J lost 2 bases; unmatched junction nucleotides: 9. The CDR3 is 15 amino acids. Reverse transcribing all isolated RNA meant expressed TCRB transcripts were sequenced. This table comes from immunoSEQ multiplex PCR, and its TCRdb copy is limited to in-frame clones, with some not included. The table has 40,000 to 45,000 clones, over 60% seen once; the top ten hold more than 2%.

Source material: Tregs from blood. The V and J genes are TRBV5-1 and TRBJ2-7, with TRBD1 identical over 7 bases. This sequence originates from a woman under 30 with type 1 diabetes. CDR3 sequence (DNA): TGCGCCAGCAGCGGACCGGGACAGAATGCCTACGAGCAGTACTTC. It translates to CASSGPGQNAYEQYF. Supplemented by reference TRBV5-1 and TRBJ2-7, the full variable domain reads KAGVTQTPRYLIKTRGQQVTLSCSPISGHRSVSWYQQTPGQGLQFLFEYFSETQRNKGNFPGRFSGRQFSNSRSEMNVSTLELGDSALYLCASSGPGQNAYEQYFGPGTRLTVT.